This T cell receptor (beta chain) was observed in a study of blood T cell repertoires in COVID-19. Trimming pared 2 bases from V and 2 bases from J, leaving 12 bases between. Germline V lookup: CDR1 SGHVS, CDR2 FQNEAQ. The CDR3 length is 16 residues. Original handling: Reference gene primers were amplified, and this amplification served to estimate nucleated cell counts. Sequencing was performed with immunoSEQ multiplex PCR; in TCRdb, only in-frame clones are kept and a portion is missing. That table furnishes V, J and clone size, whereas the DNA furnished D and trimming. Here the sample spans approximately 290,000 clones, about nine tenths being singletons.

The chain uses TRBV7-8 and TRBJ2-2, with no clear D. This clonotype was obtained from a man between 18 and 35 years old with active or convalescent COVID-19. The sequenced material came from peripheral blood. The CDR3: CASSLYSVTNTGELFF. CDR3 DNA sequence: TGTGCCAGCAGCTTATATTCGGTGACAAACACCGGGGAGCTGTTTTTT.